This T cell receptor (beta chain) was recovered during a study of memory CD4+ T cells and cytomegalovirus serostatus. The sort gate was single viable CD3+CD4+CD8-CD45RO+ cells for memory CD4+ T cells. Clones were read by immunoSEQ multiplex PCR, and TCRdb kept only the in-frame ones, dropping some. The sample carries roughly 86,000 clones, around 80% recorded once. Trimming cost V 5 bases and J 8 bases, with 12 bases left between them. Germline CDR1 is MNHEY and CDR2 is SVGAGI. The CDR3 is made up of 12 amino acids. The chain combines TRBV6-5 with TRBJ1-2; D not certain. Sample: memory CD4+ T cells from blood. This TCR derives from an adult in good health and CMV-seropositive. Here the CDR3 DNA reads TGTGCCAGCAGTGAGTCTTTGGGAGGCTACACCTTC. This encodes CASSESLGGYTF.